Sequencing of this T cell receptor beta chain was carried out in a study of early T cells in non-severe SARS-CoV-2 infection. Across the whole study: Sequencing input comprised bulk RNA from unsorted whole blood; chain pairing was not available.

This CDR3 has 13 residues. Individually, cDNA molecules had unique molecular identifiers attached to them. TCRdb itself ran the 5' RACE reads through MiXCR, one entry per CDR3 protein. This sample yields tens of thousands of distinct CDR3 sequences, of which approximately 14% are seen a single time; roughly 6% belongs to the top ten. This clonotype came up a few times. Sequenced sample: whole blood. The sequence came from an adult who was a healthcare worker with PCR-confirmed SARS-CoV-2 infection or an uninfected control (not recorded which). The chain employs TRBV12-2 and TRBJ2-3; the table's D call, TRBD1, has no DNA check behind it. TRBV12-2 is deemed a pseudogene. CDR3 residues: CALPGQCTDTQYF. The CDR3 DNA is TGTGCATTACCGGGACAGTGCACAGATACGCAGTATTTT.